This TCR beta chain was captured in a study of CD8 T cells in ankylosing spondylitis. Notes on this clonotype: The antigen remains undetermined.

TCRdb processed the 5' RACE reads anew with MiXCR; each CDR3 protein has one entry. Altogether 450,000 or so distinct CDR3 sequences are present, more than 25% being singletons, with the ten largest covering about 0.92%. Findings of the study overall: Significantly higher representation of disease-linked clones was reported for matched ankylosing spondylitis synovial fluid. Certain motif variants had earlier appeared in reactive arthritis synovial fluid and blood. What seemed typical of ankylosing spondylitis blood was a TCR beta motif built from about eight highly homologous variants.

This sequence originates from a male donor with ankylosing spondylitis. Sequencing input: blood, either unsorted or a sorted T cell fraction (not recorded which).

The CDR3: CSAFGGTEAFF. CDR3 DNA sequence: TGCAGTGCTTTTGGAGGAACTGAAGCTTTCTTT. The chain joins TRBV20-1 to TRBJ1-1; D remains unclear. V lost 5 bases to trimming and J lost 5 bases, with 9 bases between them. The germline V gene has CDR1 DFQATT and CDR2 SNEGSKA (reference sequence). This CDR3 contains 11 residues.